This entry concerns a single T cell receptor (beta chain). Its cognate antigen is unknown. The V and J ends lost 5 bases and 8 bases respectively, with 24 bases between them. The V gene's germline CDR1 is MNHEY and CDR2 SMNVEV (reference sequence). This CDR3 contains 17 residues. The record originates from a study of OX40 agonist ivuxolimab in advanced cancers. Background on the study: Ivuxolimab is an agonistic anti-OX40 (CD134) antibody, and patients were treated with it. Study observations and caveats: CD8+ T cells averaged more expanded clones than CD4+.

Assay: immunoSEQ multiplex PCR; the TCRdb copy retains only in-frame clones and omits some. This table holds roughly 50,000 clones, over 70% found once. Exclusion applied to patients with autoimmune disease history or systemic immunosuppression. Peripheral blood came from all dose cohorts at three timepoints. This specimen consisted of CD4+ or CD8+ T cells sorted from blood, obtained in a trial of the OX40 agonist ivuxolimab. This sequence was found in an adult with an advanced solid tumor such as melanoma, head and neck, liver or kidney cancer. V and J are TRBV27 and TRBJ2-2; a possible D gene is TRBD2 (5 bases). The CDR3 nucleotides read TGTGCCAGCAGTCGTCCCCCTTTAGAGGGAGCTAAAGGGGAGCTGTTTTTT. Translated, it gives CASSRPPLEGAKGELFF.